A selection of T cell receptor beta chains follows, all from one sample in a study of blood T cells in healthy people across ages. From the 5' RACE reads, TCRdb called clonotypes with MiXCR, one entry per CDR3 protein. The sample has about 670,000 distinct CDR3 sequences, around 41% seen once. Sequencing was performed on blood. These receptors originate from a man older than 75 in good health. Each CDR3 is given without its conserved first and last residue. The order of the fields is J gene, V gene, CDR3 protein.

TRBJ2-1	TRBV7-2	ASSDANPNEQF
TRBJ2-4	TRBV5-5	ASSLGLAGWMNEQY
TRBJ2-7	TRBV4-2	ASSQVGDTYEQY
TRBJ2-7	TRBV11-2	ASSLGPPGSFPYEQY
TRBJ2-3	TRBV7-3	ASSLGGSADTQY
TRBJ1-2	TRBV19	AARQGDYGYT
TRBJ2-5	TRBV5-4	ASSLAVTGVGETQY
TRBJ2-1	TRBV19	ASYPGLAGGDEQF
TRBJ1-5	TRBV6-2/TRBV6-3	ASLNGGLGNQPQH
TRBJ1-4	TRBV7-2	ASSGNSGGFEKLF
TRBJ2-1	TRBV5-1	ASSQGAGPNEQF
TRBJ2-1	TRBV12-3/TRBV12-4	ASSPRTSGNHEQF
TRBJ1-1	TRBV7-2	ASSRDVLGEAF
TRBJ2-3	TRBV5-1	ASSLGGQTFTDTQY
TRBJ2-3	TRBV7-2	ASSSRSTGLTDTQY
TRBJ2-3	TRBV5-4	ASSPRGPSTDTQY
TRBJ1-3	TRBV18	ASSPASHGNTIY
TRBJ2-5	TRBV14	ASSRRRDRLQETQY
TRBJ2-2	TRBV7-2	ASSLKPNTGELF
TRBJ2-4	TRBV6-2/TRBV6-3	ASSPGTASRY
.	TRBV11-1	ASSQNERQGAYEQY
TRBJ2-4	TRBV6-1	ASSVGGALQNIQY
TRBJ2-1	TRBV6-6	ASTTSDRGLGNEQF
TRBJ2-5	TRBV21-1	ASSKKEFPGLQLQETQY
TRBJ2-7	TRBV28	ASTWAAIHTYEQY
TRBJ2-3	TRBV7-2	ASSPQTTSGTDTQY
TRBJ1-6	TRBV5-1	ASSLGGAANSPLH
TRBJ2-3	TRBV6-1	ASSQNGGQGTDTQY
TRBJ2-7	TRBV6-1	ASSAGRYEQY
TRBJ2-7	TRBV20-1	SARDPRQGQNYEQY
TRBJ2-2	TRBV24-1	ATSDFAGELF
TRBJ2-5	TRBV7-2	ASSLAKKAGVRETQY
TRBJ2-3	TRBV2	ASRGGLAGGPSTDTQY
TRBJ2-1	TRBV4-2	AKRLAGVNEQF
TRBJ1-2	TRBV5-1	ASSLDRENYGYT
TRBJ2-3	TRBV12-3/TRBV12-4	ASSSRTGSADTQY
TRBJ2-7	TRBV9	ASSVRLAGGPVEQY
TRBJ2-3	TRBV7-2	ASSPTGITDTQY
TRBJ2-1	TRBV7-2	ASSLTSSEQF
TRBJ2-5	TRBV11-3	ASSAASGGFSEQY
TRBJ1-2	TRBV7-2	ASSDGPRRGYT
TRBJ1-2	TRBV7-2	ASSLDSLNYGYT
TRBJ1-1	TRBV5-1	ASSSDGGRRWTEAF
TRBJ2-3	TRBV12-3/TRBV12-4	ASSFQGVSTDTQY
TRBJ1-4	TRBV20-1	SARPGQGGKLF
TRBJ1-6	TRBV15	ATSSQRSNSPLH
TRBJ2-4	TRBV9	ASSVGGQAQNIQY
TRBJ2-7	TRBV12-3/TRBV12-4	ASSFVSGGTYEQY
TRBJ2-1	TRBV7-6	ASSRRLAGGFYNEQF
TRBJ2-4	TRBV6-2/TRBV6-3	ASSYSLDVRNEQY